These 28 T cell receptor beta chains share one sample of origin, sequenced in a study of T cell responses to AZD1222 COVID-19 vaccine. Assay: immunoSEQ multiplex PCR; the TCRdb copy retains only in-frame clones and omits some. The data show around 140,000 clones, with approximately 92% seen just once and under 2% held by the top ten. Sequencing was performed on peripheral blood, taken 28 days after the second AZD1222 dose. The receptors were gathered from an adult who received the AZD1222 COVID-19 vaccine.

The chain uses TRBV9 and TRBJ2-2, with D possibly called TRBD1 or TRBD2 (5 bases each). The CDR3 spans 16 residues. The V and J ends lost 4 bases and 3 bases respectively, with 16 bases between them. Germline V gene lookup returns CDR1 SGDLS and CDR2 YYNGEE. CDR3 nucleotides: TGTGCCAGCAGCCCGCTACTGAGGGGCGACACCGGGGAGCTGTTTTTT. It translates to CASSPLLRGDTGELFF.

The V and J genes are TRBV12-3 or TRBV12-4 and TRBJ1-2; D ambiguous. This CDR3 is 11 amino acids long. Between the trimmed V and J ends, which lost 5 bases and 8 bases, there was a span of 9 bases. This chain's CDR3 is CASSQMEGYTF. As DNA, the CDR3 is TGTGCCAGCAGTCAAATGGAGGGCTACACCTTC.

This chain links TRBV5-1 with TRBJ1-1; D is ambiguous. Per the germline V gene, CDR1 is SGHRS and CDR2 is YFSETQ. This CDR3 has 12 residues. V was trimmed by 3 bases and J by 3 bases, leaving 6 bases between them. CDR3 protein: CASSSMDTEAFF. The DNA for the CDR3 is TGCGCCAGCAGCTCGATGGACACTGAAGCTTTCTTT.

The chain employs TRBV11-2 and TRBJ2-1; no clear D. The V and J ends lost 10 bases and 15 bases respectively, with 16 bases between them. This CDR3 has 10 amino acids. CDR1 and CDR2 from the germline V gene are SGHAT and FQNNGV. For the CDR3, the DNA is TGTGCCATCCCGCCTTGGTACGGGTTCTTC. As protein: CAIPPWYGFF.

V usage is TRBV7-2 and J usage is TRBJ1-5; 10 nucleotides line up with TRBD1. The germline gives CDR1 SGHTA, CDR2 FQGNSA. The V gene end was trimmed by 5 bases and the J gene end by 7 bases; junction bases not matched to a gene: 11. The CDR3 has 16 amino acids. The CDR3 sequence is CASSPGLGQGRQPQHF. The DNA for the CDR3 is TGTGCCAGCAGCCCGGGTCTGGGACAGGGGAGGCAGCCCCAGCATTTT. The full variable domain, in which reference TRBV7-2 and TRBJ1-5 provide the parts outside the CDR3, is GAGVSQSPSNKVTEKGKDVELRCDPISGHTALYWYRQSLGQGLEFLIYFQGNSAPDKSGLPSDRFSAERTGGSVSTLTIQRTQQEDSAVYLCASSPGLGQGRQPQHFGDGTRLSIL.

This clone was seen once. This chain joins TRBV7-9 and TRBJ1-6; unclear D gene. Germline-derived CDR1 and CDR2 are SEHNR and FQNEAQ (reference sequence). This CDR3 has 15 amino acids. Trimming shortened V by 0 bases and J by 7 bases, and 10 bases separated the two germline ends. CDR3 region: CASSLAGDRNSPLHF. The CDR3 bases are TGTGCCAGCAGCTTAGCGGGAGATAGGAATTCACCCCTCCACTTT.

This clone was seen a few times. CDR3: CASSEGVGRSGNTIYF. CDR3 DNA sequence: TGCGCCAGCAGTGAGGGGGTGGGACGCTCTGGAAACACCATATATTTT. The chain carries TRBV10-2 and TRBJ1-3; D perhaps matches TRBD1 (5 bases). The length of the CDR3 is 16 residues. Trimming left V 2 bases short and J 0 bases short, with 11 bases between. The germline CDR1 and CDR2 sequences are WSHSY and SAAADI.

The chain has TRBV12-5 and TRBJ1-4; TRBD1 agrees at 8 bases. In germline, CDR1 is LGHNT, CDR2 FRNRAP. Trimming cost V 1 base and J 6 bases; bases outside gene matches: 4. This CDR3 is built from 15 residues. CDR3 region: CASGLGDRQDEKLFF. CDR3 DNA: TGTGCTAGTGGTTTGGGGGACAGGCAGGATGAAAAACTGTTTTTT.

For the CDR3, the DNA is TGTGCCACCAGCCCCCGGGGGGGCAGGGACACTGAAGCTTTCTTT. It is translated as CATSPRGGRDTEAFF. This chain joins TRBV15 and TRBJ1-1, with a tentative D call TRBD1 (6 bases). Deletions cut 5 bases from V and 3 bases from J, with 16 bases between. Germline CDR1 reads LNHNV; CDR2 reads YYDKDF (reference sequence). The CDR3 covers 15 residues.

The CDR3 DNA sequence: TGTGCCAGCAGCCCCCCAGGGGGCTCTCAGCAAGAGACCCAGTACTTC. As protein: CASSPPGGSQQETQYF. The V call is TRBV5-4, the J call TRBJ2-5; 8 nucleotides align to TRBD1. Germline-derived CDR1 and CDR2 are SGHNT and YYREEE (reference sequence). V lost 4 bases to trimming and J lost 2 bases; unmatched junction nucleotides: 10. This CDR3 has 16 amino acids.

This chain joins TRBV25-1 and TRBJ1-2; D gene uncertain. V was trimmed by 3 bases and J by 4 bases, leaving 9 bases between them. The CDR3 is made up of 13 amino acids. CDR1 and CDR2 from the germline V gene are MGHDK and SYGVNS. The CDR3 nucleotides read TGTGCCAGCAGTGATCGAGGGTCCTATGGCTACACCTTC. It codes for CASSDRGSYGYTF.

The V and J genes are TRBV24-1 and TRBJ2-7; D remains ambiguous. CDR1 KGHDR and CDR2 SFDVKD come from the germline V gene. The CDR3 covers 9 residues. Trimming cost V 9 bases and J 5 bases, with 4 bases left between them. The CDR3 loop reads CATPNEQYV. The DNA of the CDR3 is TGTGCCACCCCGAACGAGCAGTACGTC.

For the CDR3, the DNA is TGTGCCACCAGCAGAGTAGCGGGAGATCCTCAGTACCAAGAGACCCAGTACTTC. It is translated as CATSRVAGDPQYQETQYF. The genes are TRBV15 and TRBJ2-5; the match to TRBD2 covers 9 bases. J was trimmed by 0 bases and V by 1 base; bases with no gene match: 9. Germline CDR1 is LNHNV and CDR2 is YYDKDF (reference sequence). This CDR3 spans 18 amino acids.

Only a few counts were recorded for this clone. The rearrangement joins TRBV30 to TRBJ1-4; D unclear. The germline gives CDR1 GTSNPN, CDR2 SVGIG (reference sequence). This CDR3 has 18 amino acids. Trimming pared 0 bases from V and 0 bases from J, leaving 17 bases between. The CDR3, as DNA: TGTGCCTGGAGTGTACTGAGACGGACGGTCGCAACTAATGAAAAACTGTTTTTT. Protein sequence: CAWSVLRRTVATNEKLFF.

In this sample, this clone turned up once. V usage is TRBV19 and J usage is TRBJ1-6; D is ambiguous. The CDR3 totals 16 residues. CDR1 and CDR2 from the germline V gene are LNHDA and SQIVND (reference sequence). With 0 bases removed from V and 0 bases from J, the gap between germline ends came to 6 bases. The CDR3 nucleotides are TGTGCCAGTAGTATAGATCCGGGCTCCTATAATTCACCCCTCCACTTT. Translation: CASSIDPGSYNSPLHF. The full variable domain, in which reference TRBV19 and TRBJ1-6 provide the parts outside the CDR3, is DGGITQSPKYLFRKEGQNVTLSCEQNLNHDAMYWYRQDPGQGLRLIYYSQIVNDFQKGDIAEGYSVSREKKESFPLTVTSAQKNPTAFYLCASSIDPGSYNSPLHFGNGTRLTVT.

The gene calls are TRBV10-2 and TRBJ2-6, with D tentatively TRBD2 (6 bases). V lost 8 bases to trimming and J lost 4 bases, with 21 bases between them. The CDR3 is 17 amino acids. The germline V gene encodes CDR1 WSHSY and CDR2 SAAADI. This CDR3 reads CASLKATEGRGANVLTF. DNA of the CDR3: TGCGCCAGCTTGAAGGCGACGGAGGGTAGGGGGGCCAACGTCCTGACTTTC.

CDR3 loop: CASSLLGPHSSGNTIYF. In nucleotides, the CDR3 is TGTGCCAGCAGCTTACTAGGTCCCCATAGCTCTGGAAACACCATATATTTT. V and J are TRBV7-2 and TRBJ1-3; D ambiguous. CDR3 size: 17 residues. Germline-derived CDR1 and CDR2 are SGHTA and FQGNSA. Trimming pared 2 bases from V and 0 bases from J, leaving 14 bases between.

The V gene is TRBV18, the J gene TRBJ1-4; maybe TRBD1 (5 bases). V lost 4 bases to trimming and J lost 14 bases, with 14 bases between them. Looked up from germline, CDR1 is KGHSH and CDR2 is LQKENI. The CDR3 extends over 12 amino acids. The CDR3 bases are TGTGCCAGCTCACTCACCAGGGAGTGGCTGTTTTTT. It specifies CASSLTREWLFF.

The chain employs TRBV5-1 and TRBJ1-3; D is possibly TRBD1 (6 bases). V lost 4 bases, J lost 4 bases, and 18 bases lay in between. This CDR3 spans 16 amino acids. The germline CDR1 and CDR2 sequences are SGHRS and YFSETQ. The CDR3 region has the DNA TGCGCCAGCAGCGGGTGGATGGGGGCGAGAGGAAACACCATATATTTT. Amino acid sequence: CASSGWMGARGNTIYF. Based on the CDR3 plus reference TRBV5-1 and TRBJ1-3, the full variable domain is KAGVTQTPRYLIKTRGQQVTLSCSPISGHRSVSWYQQTPGQGLQFLFEYFSETQRNKGNFPGRFSGRQFSNSRSEMNVSTLELGDSALYLCASSGWMGARGNTIYFGEGSWLTVV.

This clone showed up just once. This chain uses TRBV7-8 with TRBJ1-6; 7 bases align to TRBD1. Germline V gene lookup returns CDR1 SGHVS and CDR2 FQNEAQ. The length of the CDR3 is 14 residues. J was trimmed by 6 bases and V by 4 bases; bases with no gene match: 3. CDR3: CASSSHRGNSPLHF. CDR3 bases: TGTGCCAGCAGCTCACACAGGGGTAATTCACCCCTCCACTTT.

V and J are TRBV18 and TRBJ2-7; D might be TRBD1 or TRBD2, each matching 6 bases. Germline V CDR1 and CDR2: KGHSH, LQKENI. CDR3 length: 15 amino acids. Trimming removed 3 bases from V and 4 bases from J, with 16 bases in between. Written as DNA, the CDR3 is TGTGCCAGCTCACCGGGGGGCAGGGCCCTTTACGAGCAGTACGTC. Translated, it gives CASSPGGRALYEQYV.

This rearrangement joins TRBV11-2 to TRBJ1-1, with D perhaps TRBD1 (6 bases). This CDR3 is 16 amino acids long. Germline CDR1 SGHAT, CDR2 FQNNGV. V was shortened by 1 base and J by 1 base, with 13 bases between the two germline ends. The CDR3 sequence is CASSLALRGPNTEAFF. The CDR3 DNA reads TGTGCCAGCAGCTTAGCCCTCCGGGGGCCGAACACTGAAGCTTTCTTT.

The chain carries TRBV18 and TRBJ2-2, with 9 bases matching TRBD2. The CDR3 length is 16 residues. The V and J ends lost 1 base and 4 bases, in that order; junction bases with no gene match: 4. Germline V gene sequence: CDR1 KGHSH, CDR2 LQKENI. The CDR3 region is CASSPQLAGSTGELFF. For the CDR3, the DNA is TGTGCCAGCTCACCACAACTAGCGGGTTCCACCGGGGAGCTGTTTTTT.

The genes are TRBV11-2 and TRBJ2-2; 10 bases fit TRBD2. CDR3 length: 16 residues. With V trimmed by 1 base and J by 5 bases, 4 bases remained unmatched. CDR1 is SGHAT, CDR2 FQNNGV, per germline. The CDR3 protein is CASSLVVAGGTGELFF. CDR3 nucleotides: TGTGCCAGCAGCTTAGTCGTAGCGGGAGGTACCGGGGAGCTGTTTTTT.

The chain is built from TRBV25-1 and TRBJ1-2; D is unclear. The length of the CDR3 is 13 residues. Germline V gene data show CDR1 as MGHDK and CDR2 as SYGVNS. Between the trimmed V and J ends, which lost 1 base and 3 bases, there was a span of 6 bases. This chain's CDR3 is CASSELTDYGYTF. The CDR3 bases are TGTGCCAGCAGTGAATTGACGGACTATGGCTACACCTTC.

J is TRBJ2-7 and V is TRBV18; TRBD1 matches at 7 bases. Germline loops: CDR1 KGHSH, CDR2 LQKENI. Unmatched junction bases numbered 3, after V lost 3 bases and J lost 4 bases. There are 13 residues in the CDR3. The CDR3 nucleotides are TGTGCCAGCTCACCCCCGGGACAGTACGAGCAGTACGTC. Encoded protein: CASSPPGQYEQYV.

The chain joins TRBV3-1 (or the pseudogene TRBV3-2) to TRBJ1-1; tentative D call: TRBD1 (6 bases). This CDR3 is 14 amino acids long. Germline V gene lookup returns CDR1 LGHDT and CDR2 YNNKEL (reference sequence). Trimming removed 6 bases from V and 0 bases from J, with 11 bases in between. As DNA, the CDR3 is TGTGCCAGCAGTCCTAGGGACATGAACACTGAAGCTTTCTTT. This sequence encodes CASSPRDMNTEAFF.

This chain links TRBV7-9 with TRBJ2-2, with D possibly TRBD1 on 7 matching bases. V shed 1 base and J shed 6 bases, with 15 bases lying between them. The CDR3 spans 16 residues. Germline CDR1 is SEHNR and CDR2 is FQNEAQ (reference sequence). The CDR3 nucleotides are TGTGCCAGCAGCTTAGGGAGGGGGCAGGTCGCCGGGGAGCTGTTTTTT. Amino acid sequence: CASSLGRGQVAGELFF.